A selection of T cell receptor beta chains follows, all from one sample in a study of read filtering for tumor transcriptome and immune sequencing. TCRdb redid the calling of the reads with MiXCR, one entry per CDR3 protein. The sample contains tens of thousands of distinct CDR3 sequences, approximately 12% of which appear only once. The sample comprised a population of CD138-negative cells sorted from bone marrow. These receptors all come from a donor aged 40 or older with multiple myeloma. The conserved cysteine and the conserved F or W are not part of the CDR3 here. Clone sizes are given selectively: once, few, many, or a class where the clone is expanded.

>TRBV18|many|13|TRBJ2-3
ASSLGTLGADTQY
>TRBV10-1|many|12|TRBJ2-2
ASSTGERTGELF
>TRBV5-6|many|13|TRBJ2-1
ASSLVSARGYEQF
>TRBV7-2|many|17|TRBJ2-5
ASSKDGDFHQNLQETQY
>TRBV3-1|many|12|TRBJ2-7
ASSQRDRTYEQY
>TRBV4-3|many|11|TRBJ2-5
ASSQTGRETQY
>TRBV5-1|many|12|TRBJ2-5
ASSLGLAGETQY
>TRBV29-1|-|12|TRBJ2-7
SVMRPGHDFQQY
>TRBV19|many|13|TRBJ2-5
ASSIGSSGRETQY
>TRBV3-1|many|11|TRBJ2-1
ASSQDLSGTGT
>TRBV6-1|few|14|TRBJ2-2
ASRSPPQRNTGELF
>TRBV7-9|many|11|TRBJ2-2
ASSLTGTGELF
>TRBV20-1|many|14|TRBJ2-7
SVGRIGPSSYYEQY
>TRBV20-1|many|13|TRBJ2-3
SASGLAGVTDTQY